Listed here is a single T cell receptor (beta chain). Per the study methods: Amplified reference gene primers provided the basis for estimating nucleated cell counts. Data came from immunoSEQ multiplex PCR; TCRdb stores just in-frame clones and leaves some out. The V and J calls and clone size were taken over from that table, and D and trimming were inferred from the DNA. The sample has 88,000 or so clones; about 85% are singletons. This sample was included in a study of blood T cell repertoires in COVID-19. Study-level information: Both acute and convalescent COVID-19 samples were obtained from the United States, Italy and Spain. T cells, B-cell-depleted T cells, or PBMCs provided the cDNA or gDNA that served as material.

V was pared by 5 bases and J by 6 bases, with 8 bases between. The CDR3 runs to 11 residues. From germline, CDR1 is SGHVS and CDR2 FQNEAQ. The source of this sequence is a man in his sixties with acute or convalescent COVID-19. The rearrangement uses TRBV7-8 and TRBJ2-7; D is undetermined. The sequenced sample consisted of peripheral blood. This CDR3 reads CASSLSGEQYF. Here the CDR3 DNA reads TGTGCCAGCAGCCTCAGTGGCGAGCAGTACTTC.